This T cell receptor beta chain was sequenced in a study of CD8 T cells in ankylosing spondylitis. Quantitative molecular-barcoded 5'-RACE generated the TCR beta libraries. TCRdb fed the 5' RACE reads into MiXCR, producing one record per CDR3 protein. The sample contains more than 300,000 distinct CDR3 sequences, 11% of which appear only once. The sequence came from a female donor with ankylosing spondylitis or in good health (not recorded which). Sequences were obtained from blood, either unsorted or a sorted T cell fraction (not recorded which).

In nucleotides, the CDR3 is TGTGCCAGCAGCCCCACCCCAGGAAGCTCCTCTGGAAACACCATATATTTT. This codes for CASSPTPGSSSGNTIYF. This chain uses TRBV7-6 with TRBJ1-3; D remains unclear. The germline CDR1 and CDR2 sequences are SGHVS and FNYEAQ. V was trimmed by 5 bases and J by 0 bases, leaving 17 bases between them. The CDR3 contains 17 residues.